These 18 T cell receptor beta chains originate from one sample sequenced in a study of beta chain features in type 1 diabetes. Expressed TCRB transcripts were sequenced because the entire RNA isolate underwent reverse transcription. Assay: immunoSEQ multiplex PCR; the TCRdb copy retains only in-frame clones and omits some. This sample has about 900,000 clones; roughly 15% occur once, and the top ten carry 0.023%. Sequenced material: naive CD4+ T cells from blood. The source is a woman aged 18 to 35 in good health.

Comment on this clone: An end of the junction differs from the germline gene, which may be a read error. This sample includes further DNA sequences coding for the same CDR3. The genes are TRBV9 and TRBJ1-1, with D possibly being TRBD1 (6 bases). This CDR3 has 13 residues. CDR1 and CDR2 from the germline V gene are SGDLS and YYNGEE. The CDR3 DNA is TGTGCCAGCAGCGTAGATAGGGACACCGAAGCTTTCTTT. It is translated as CASSVDRDTEAFF.

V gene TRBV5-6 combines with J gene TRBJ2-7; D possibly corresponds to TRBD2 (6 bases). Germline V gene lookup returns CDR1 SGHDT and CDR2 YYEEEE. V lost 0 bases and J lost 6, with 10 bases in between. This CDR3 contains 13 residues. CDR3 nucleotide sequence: TGTGCCAGCAGCTTGGGCCGGGGGACCGAGCAGTACTTC. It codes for CASSLGRGTEQYF.

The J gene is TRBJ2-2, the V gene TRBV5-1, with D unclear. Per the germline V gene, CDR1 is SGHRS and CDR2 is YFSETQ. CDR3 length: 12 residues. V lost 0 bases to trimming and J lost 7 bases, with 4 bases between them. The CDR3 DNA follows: TGCGCCAGCAGCTTGGCGGTCGGGGAGCTGTTTTTT. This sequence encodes CASSLAVGELFF.

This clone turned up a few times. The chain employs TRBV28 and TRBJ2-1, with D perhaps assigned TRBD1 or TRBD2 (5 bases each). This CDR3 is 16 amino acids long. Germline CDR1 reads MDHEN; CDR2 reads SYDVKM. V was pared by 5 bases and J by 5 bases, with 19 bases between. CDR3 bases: TGTGCCAGCAGTCTAGGGGCCGGGAACCTCCACAATGAGCAGTTCTTC. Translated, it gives CASSLGAGNLHNEQFF.

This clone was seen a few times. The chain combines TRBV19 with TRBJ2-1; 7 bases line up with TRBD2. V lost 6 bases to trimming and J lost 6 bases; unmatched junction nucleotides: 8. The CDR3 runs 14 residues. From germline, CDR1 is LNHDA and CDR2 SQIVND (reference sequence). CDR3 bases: TGTGCCAGTAGCCAAGGACTAGTCGTCAATGAGCAGTTCTTC. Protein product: CASSQGLVVNEQFF.

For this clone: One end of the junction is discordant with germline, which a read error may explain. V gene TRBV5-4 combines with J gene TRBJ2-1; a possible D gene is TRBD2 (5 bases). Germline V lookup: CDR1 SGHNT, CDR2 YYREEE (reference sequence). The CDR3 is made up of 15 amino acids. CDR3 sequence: CASSQDGGGWGEQFF. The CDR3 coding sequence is TGCGCCAGCAGCCAAGACGGAGGAGGATGGGGTGAGCAGTTCTTC.

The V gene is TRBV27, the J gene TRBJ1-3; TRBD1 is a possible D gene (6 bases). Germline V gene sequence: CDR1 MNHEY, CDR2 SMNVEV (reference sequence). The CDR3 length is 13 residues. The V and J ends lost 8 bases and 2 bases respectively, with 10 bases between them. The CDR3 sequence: CASGRGAGNTIYF. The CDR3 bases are TGTGCCAGCGGCAGGGGCGCTGGAAACACCATATATTTT.

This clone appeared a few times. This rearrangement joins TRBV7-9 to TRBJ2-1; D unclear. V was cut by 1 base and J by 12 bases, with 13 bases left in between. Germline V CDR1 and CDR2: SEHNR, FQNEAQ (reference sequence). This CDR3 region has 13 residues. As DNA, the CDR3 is TGTGCCAGCAGCTTAGGAGACGTTCCGGGGCAGTTCTTC. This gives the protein CASSLGDVPGQFF.

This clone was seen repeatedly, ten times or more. CDR3 bases: TGTGCCAGCCAACAGGGATCTGGGGCCAACGTCCTGACTTTC. Its translation: CASQQGSGANVLTF. The chain links TRBV5-4 to TRBJ2-6; maybe TRBD1 (6 bases). Trimming removed 7 bases at V and 1 base at J, with 9 bases between. The CDR3 has 14 residues. Germline V gene data show CDR1 as SGHNT and CDR2 as YYREEE (reference sequence).

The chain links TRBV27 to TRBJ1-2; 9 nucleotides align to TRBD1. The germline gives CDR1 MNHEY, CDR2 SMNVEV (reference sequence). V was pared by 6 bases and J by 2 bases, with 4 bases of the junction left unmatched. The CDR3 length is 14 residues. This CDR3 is CASRRDRVNYGYTF. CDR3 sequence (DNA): TGTGCCAGCAGGCGGGACAGGGTGAACTATGGCTACACCTTC.

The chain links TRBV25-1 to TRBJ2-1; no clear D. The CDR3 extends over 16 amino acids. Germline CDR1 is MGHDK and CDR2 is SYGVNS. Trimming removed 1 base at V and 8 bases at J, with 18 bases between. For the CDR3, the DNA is TGTGCCAGCAGTGAATGGAAGGAGACTCTTTATGATGAGCAGTTCTTC. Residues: CASSEWKETLYDEQFF.

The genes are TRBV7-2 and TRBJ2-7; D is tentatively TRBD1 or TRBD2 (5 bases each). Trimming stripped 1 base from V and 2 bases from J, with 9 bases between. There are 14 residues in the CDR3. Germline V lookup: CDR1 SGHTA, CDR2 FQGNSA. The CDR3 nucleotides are TGTGCCAGCAGCTTAGTAGTGGGACCCTACGAGCAGTACTTC. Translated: CASSLVVGPYEQYF.

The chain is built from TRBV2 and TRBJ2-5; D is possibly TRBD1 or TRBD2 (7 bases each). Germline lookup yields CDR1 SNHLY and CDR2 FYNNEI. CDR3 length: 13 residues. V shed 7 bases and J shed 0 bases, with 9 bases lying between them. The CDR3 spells CASTGGDQETQYF. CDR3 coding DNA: TGTGCCAGCACAGGGGGGGACCAAGAGACCCAGTACTTC.

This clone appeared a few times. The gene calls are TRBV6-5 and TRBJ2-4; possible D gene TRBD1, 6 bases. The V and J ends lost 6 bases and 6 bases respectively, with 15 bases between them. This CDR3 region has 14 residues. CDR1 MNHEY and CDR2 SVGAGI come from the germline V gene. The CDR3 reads CASRGDRTLNIQYF. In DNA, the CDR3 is TGTGCCAGCAGGGGCGACAGGACCCTAAACATTCAGTACTTC.

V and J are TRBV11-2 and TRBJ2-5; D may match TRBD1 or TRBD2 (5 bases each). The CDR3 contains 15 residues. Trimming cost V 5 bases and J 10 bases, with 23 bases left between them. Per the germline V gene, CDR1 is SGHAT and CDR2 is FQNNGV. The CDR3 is CASSQPGRGDIIQYF. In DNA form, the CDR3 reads TGTGCCAGCAGCCAACCGGGACGGGGAGATATAATCCAGTACTTC.

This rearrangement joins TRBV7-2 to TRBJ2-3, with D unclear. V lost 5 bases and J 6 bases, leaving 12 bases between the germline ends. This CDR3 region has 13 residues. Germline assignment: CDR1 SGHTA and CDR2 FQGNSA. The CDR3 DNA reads TGTGCCAGCAGCACTTACCCTAGGGATACGCAGTATTTT. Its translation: CASSTYPRDTQYF.

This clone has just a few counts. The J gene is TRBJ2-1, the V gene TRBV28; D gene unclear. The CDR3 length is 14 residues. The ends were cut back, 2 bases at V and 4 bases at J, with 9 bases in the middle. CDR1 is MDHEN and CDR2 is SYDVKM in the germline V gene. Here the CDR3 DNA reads TGTGCCAGCAGTTTAGTGCTGAAATACAATGAGCAGTTCTTC. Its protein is CASSLVLKYNEQFF.

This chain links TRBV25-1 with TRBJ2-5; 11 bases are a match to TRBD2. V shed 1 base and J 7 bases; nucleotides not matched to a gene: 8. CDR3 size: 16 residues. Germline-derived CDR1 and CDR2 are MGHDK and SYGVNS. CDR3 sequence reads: CASSELWTSGRVTQYF. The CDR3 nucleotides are TGTGCCAGCAGTGAATTGTGGACTAGCGGGCGAGTGACCCAGTACTTC.